One and the same sample provided the 2 T cell receptor beta chains below, sequenced in a study of T cells after somatic rescue of genetic block. Sequenced by immunoSEQ multiplex PCR; TCRdb stores in-frame clones only, minus some. The sample has roughly 110,000 clones; around 90% are singletons. Sequences were obtained from peripheral blood mononuclear cells (PBMCs). These receptors were obtained from a woman under 30.

Written as DNA, the CDR3 is TGTGCCAGCGGAAGGACAGATTTATCCTACAATGAGCAGTTCTTC. Translation gives CASGRTDLSYNEQFF. V gene TRBV28 combines with J gene TRBJ2-1; possibly TRBD1 for D (6 bases). V gave up 8 bases and J gave up 1 base, with 15 bases separating them. CDR1 and CDR2 from the germline V gene are MDHEN and SYDVKM. The CDR3 is made up of 15 amino acids. Full variable domain (missing parts from reference TRBV28 and TRBJ2-1): DVKVTQSSRYLVKRTGEKVFLECVQDMDHENMFWYRQDPGLGLRLIYFSYDVKMKEKGDIPEGYSVSREKKERFSLILESASTNQTSMYLCASGRTDLSYNEQFFGPGTRLTVL.

The chain combines TRBV4-1 with TRBJ2-5, with 12 bases that match TRBD2. V lost 4 bases, J lost 2 bases, and 5 bases stayed unmatched. CDR1 and CDR2 from the germline V gene are MGHRA and YSYEKL. CDR3 length equals 16 residues. The DNA for the CDR3 is TGCGCCAGCAGCCTCGGGCTAGCGGGGGGGCAAGAGACCCAGTACTTC. It specifies CASSLGLAGGQETQYF.